The 17 T cell receptor beta chains presented below share a single source sample, sequenced in a study of radiotherapy plus CTLA-4 blockade in lung cancer. Assay: immunoSEQ multiplex PCR; the TCRdb copy retains only in-frame clones and omits some. The sample has fewer than 75,000 clones, about nine tenths seen once; the top ten hold around two fifths. The input for sequencing was peripheral blood, taken from a patient treated with radiotherapy plus ipilimumab. The receptors were gathered from a human donor with non-small cell lung cancer that progressed on radiotherapy plus ipilimumab.

This clone was counted between two and nine times. V is TRBV18 and J is TRBJ2-3; D may be TRBD1 or TRBD2 (5 bases each). V was shortened by 3 bases and J by 0 bases, with 16 bases between the two germline ends. The CDR3 runs to 17 residues. Germline loops: CDR1 KGHSH, CDR2 LQKENI. CDR3 coding DNA: TGTGCCAGCTCACCCGAGGGGTCCATGGCAAGCACAGATACGCAGTATTTT. Translation gives CASSPEGSMASTDTQYF.

The genes are TRBV7-2 and TRBJ1-2; D unresolved. Germline V gene lookup returns CDR1 SGHTA and CDR2 FQGNSA. Trimming removed 1 base from V and 4 bases from J, with 7 bases in between. This CDR3 spans 13 amino acids. CDR3 protein: CASSLEGVYGYTF. In nucleotides, the CDR3 is TGTGCCAGCAGCTTAGAGGGAGTCTATGGCTACACCTTC.

The chain links TRBV12-5 to TRBJ1-5; a weak D match, TRBD1 (6 bases). V shed 2 bases and J shed 4 bases, with 15 bases lying between them. This CDR3 has 16 residues. CDR1 is LGHNT, CDR2 FRNRAP, per germline. DNA of the CDR3: TGTGCTAGTGGTTTGATCAACAGGGCCGAGAATCAGCCCCAGCATTTT. Its protein is CASGLINRAENQPQHF. The complete variable domain, with remaining parts taken from reference TRBV12-5 and TRBJ1-5, reads DARVTQTPRHKVTEMGQEVTMRCQPILGHNTVFWYRQTMMQGLELLAYFRNRAPLDDSGMPKDRFSAEMPDATLATLKIQPSEPRDSAVYFCASGLINRAENQPQHFGDGTRLSIL.

The gene calls are TRBV7-2 and TRBJ2-2, with D uncertain. This CDR3 has 12 residues. The V gene's germline CDR1 is SGHTA and CDR2 FQGNSA. The V end lost 1 base, the J end lost 6 bases, and 3 bases lay between the germline ends. CDR3 region: CASSLVSGELFF. The DNA for the CDR3 is TGTGCCAGCAGCTTAGTTTCCGGGGAGCTGTTTTTT.

In its sample, this clone was seen a few times. The chain joins TRBV4-1 to TRBJ2-1, with D uncertain. Trimming cost V 2 bases and J 0 bases, with 11 bases left between them. This CDR3 has 16 amino acids. The V gene's germline CDR1 is MGHRA and CDR2 YSYEKL. CDR3 protein: CASSQNRASSYNEQFF. Written as DNA, the CDR3 is TGCGCCAGCAGCCAAAACCGGGCCAGCTCCTACAATGAGCAGTTCTTC.

This chain uses TRBV15 with TRBJ2-2; D tentatively reads TRBD1 or TRBD2 (5 bases each). Between the trimmed V and J ends, which lost 5 bases and 7 bases, there was a span of 8 bases. CDR3 length equals 12 residues. Per germline, CDR1 LNHNV and CDR2 YYDKDF (reference sequence). This CDR3 is CATSGDRGELFF. Here the CDR3 DNA reads TGTGCCACCAGCGGGGACCGCGGGGAGCTGTTTTTT.

This chain connects TRBV6-5 to TRBJ2-7; 12 nucleotides match TRBD2. Germline V CDR1 and CDR2: MNHEY, SVGAGI. V gave up 8 bases and J gave up 4 bases; unmatched junction bases: 9. The CDR3 loop spans 15 amino acids. The DNA for the CDR3 is TGTGCCAGCGGCGAGCTAGCGGGAGGGCCTTACGAGCAGTACGTC. This translates into CASGELAGGPYEQYV.

This rearrangement joins TRBV6-1 to TRBJ1-2; D unresolved. Germline V gene sequence: CDR1 MNHNS, CDR2 SASEGT. The CDR3 length is 13 residues. Trimming pared 5 bases from V and 8 bases from J, leaving 15 bases between. CDR3 protein: CASSNPSWGGYTF. CDR3 DNA: TGTGCCAGCAGTAACCCCTCATGGGGAGGCTACACCTTC.

This clone was counted only a few times. V usage is TRBV2 and J usage is TRBJ1-1; no clear D gene. The V gene's germline CDR1 is SNHLY and CDR2 FYNNEI. The V end lost 6 bases, the J end lost 1 base, and 12 bases lay between the germline ends. This CDR3 has 14 residues. CDR3 in amino acids: CASSSWSSNTEAFF. As DNA, the CDR3 is TGTGCCAGCAGCTCTTGGTCTTCGAACACTGAAGCTTTCTTT.

This chain links TRBV6-5 with TRBJ1-1; 8 nucleotides agree with TRBD1. V shed 6 bases, J shed 11 bases, and the junction held 11 bases outside the gene matches. Germline V gene data show CDR1 as MNHEY and CDR2 as SVGAGI. The CDR3 loop spans 13 amino acids. CDR3 loop: CASRSDRGLFAFF. The CDR3 nucleotides read TGTGCCAGCAGAAGCGACAGGGGATTGTTTGCTTTCTTT.

The V gene is TRBV7-9, the J gene TRBJ2-3; D is uncertain. The CDR3 covers 13 residues. Germline CDR1 and CDR2: SEHNR and FQNEAQ (reference sequence). V was cut by 0 bases and J by 5 bases, with 6 bases left in between. The CDR3 sequence: CASSLAGKDTQYF. In nucleotides, the CDR3 is TGTGCCAGCAGCTTAGCGGGAAAAGATACGCAGTATTTT.

This clone was seen once. The rearrangement joins TRBV11-2 to TRBJ1-2; D is ambiguous. This CDR3 comprises 17 residues. Trimming pared 0 bases from V and 3 bases from J, leaving 17 bases between. Germline V gene sequence: CDR1 SGHAT, CDR2 FQNNGV. In nucleotides, the CDR3 is TGTGCCAGCAGCTTAGATCTTGGTGGGGTCTCGGACTATGGCTACACCTTC. Translation: CASSLDLGGVSDYGYTF.

The chain joins TRBV9 to TRBJ2-1; D unresolved. Germline CDR1 is SGDLS and CDR2 is YYNGEE. V lost 2 bases and J lost 6, with 9 bases in between. CDR3 length: 13 residues. The CDR3 here is CASSVAPGNEQFF. For the CDR3, the DNA is TGTGCCAGCAGCGTTGCCCCCGGCAATGAGCAGTTCTTC.

This clone was picked up one time. CDR3 sequence: CASSQKGTGVNQPQHF. The CDR3 DNA sequence: TGTGCCAGCTCACAAAAAGGGACAGGGGTGAATCAGCCCCAGCATTTT. The chain employs TRBV18 and TRBJ1-5, with 10 bases identical to TRBD1. Germline values: CDR1 KGHSH, CDR2 LQKENI. The CDR3 is 16 amino acids. V shed 4 bases, J shed 4 bases, and the junction held 7 bases outside the gene matches.

This chain uses TRBV5-1 with TRBJ1-2, with 12 positions matching TRBD1. The junction had 7 bases not matched to a gene; V was cut back by 4 bases and J by 6 bases. The V gene's germline CDR1 is SGHRS and CDR2 YFSETQ. The CDR3 has 15 amino acids. The CDR3 sequence is CASSPEGQGAHGYTF. The DNA of the CDR3 is TGCGCCAGCAGCCCCGAGGGACAGGGGGCTCATGGCTACACCTTC.

The count of this clone is one. The chain combines TRBV4-1 with TRBJ1-3; D is uncertain. Per germline, CDR1 MGHRA and CDR2 YSYEKL. Deletions cut 0 bases from V and 0 bases from J, with 9 bases between. CDR3 length equals 16 residues. CDR3 amino acids: CASSQDRSSSGNTIYF. The CDR3 region has the DNA TGCGCCAGCAGCCAAGATCGGTCATCCTCTGGAAACACCATATATTTT.

This chain uses TRBV7-2 with TRBJ2-5; the D is unclear. This CDR3 is 12 amino acids long. CDR1 and CDR2 from the germline V gene are SGHTA and FQGNSA. Between the trimmed V and J ends, which lost 4 bases and 5 bases, there was a span of 8 bases. The CDR3 loop reads CASSSGPETQYF. CDR3 coding DNA: TGTGCCAGCAGCTCAGGTCCGGAGACCCAGTACTTC.